The entry below describes one TCR beta chain. Its antigen is not known. The data stem from a study of cytomegalovirus exposure and HLA in healthy donors. Notes on the study in general: There were around 160 TCR beta chains listed as cytomegalovirus-associated.

The CDR3 is 17 residues long. Trimming cost V 4 bases and J 4 bases; bases outside gene matches: 11. From germline, CDR1 is MDHEN and CDR2 SYDVKM. The protocol was immunoSEQ multiplex PCR, while the TCRdb copy is restricted to in-frame clones and leaves out a portion. In the table there are roughly 130,000 clones, roughly 91% of which are singletons. This sequence originates from a young man in good health and CMV-seronegative. The chain has TRBV28 and TRBJ2-1, with 9 nucleotides matching TRBD1. The sequencing sample was made of PBMCs. The DNA of the CDR3 is TGTGCCAGCAGTTCACCTAGGGGACAGGGTACTTACAATGAGCAGTTCTTC. Translation: CASSSPRGQGTYNEQFF.